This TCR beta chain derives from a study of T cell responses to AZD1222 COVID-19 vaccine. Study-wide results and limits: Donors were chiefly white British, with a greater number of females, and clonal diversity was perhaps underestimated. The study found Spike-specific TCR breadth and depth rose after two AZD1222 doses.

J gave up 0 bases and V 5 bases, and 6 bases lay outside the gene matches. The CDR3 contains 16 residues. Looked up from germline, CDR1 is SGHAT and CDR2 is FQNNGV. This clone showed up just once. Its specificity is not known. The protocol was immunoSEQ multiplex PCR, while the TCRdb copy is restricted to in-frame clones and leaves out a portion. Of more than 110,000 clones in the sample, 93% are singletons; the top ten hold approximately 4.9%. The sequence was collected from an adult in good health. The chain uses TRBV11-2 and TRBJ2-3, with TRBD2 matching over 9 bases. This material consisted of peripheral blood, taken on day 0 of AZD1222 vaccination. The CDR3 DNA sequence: TGTGCCAGCAGCCAGACTAGCGGAGCTAGCACAGATACGCAGTATTTT. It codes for CASSQTSGASTDTQYF. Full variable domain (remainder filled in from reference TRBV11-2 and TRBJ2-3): EAGVAQSPRYKIIEKRQSVAFWCNPISGHATLYWYQQILGQGPKLLIQFQNNGVVDDSQLPKDRFSAERLKGVDSTLKIQPAKLEDSAVYLCASSQTSGASTDTQYFGPGTRLTVL.